This passage covers 7 T cell receptor beta chains from one sample sequenced in a study of monozygotic twins with inflammatory bowel disease. One entry per CDR3 protein, without DNA, is what TCRdb gives after re-calling the 5' RACE reads. This repertoire includes approximately 200,000 distinct CDR3 sequences. Sequencing was carried out using blood. The source of these receptors is a human donor with ulcerative colitis or Crohn's disease, or a healthy co-twin of an affected twin (not recorded which).

This sequence joins TRBV7-2 and TRBJ1-2. This CDR3 contains 15 residues. Germline V CDR1 and CDR2: SGHTA, FQGNSA. CDR3 sequence: CASSLSTVGGYGYTF.

V is TRBV18 and J is TRBJ1-2. Germline V gene sequence: CDR1 KGHSH, CDR2 LQKENI. This CDR3 spans 12 amino acids. This CDR3 is CASSSRQGGYTF.

The rearrangement links TRBV5-1 to TRBJ1-2. The CDR3 has 15 residues. Germline values: CDR1 SGHRS, CDR2 YFSETQ. The CDR3: CASSLWVGANYGYTF.

The chain combines TRBV5-4 with TRBJ2-3. The V gene's germline CDR1 is SGHNT and CDR2 YYREEE (reference sequence). The CDR3 covers 14 residues. The CDR3 spells CASSSVTSVDTQYF. Drawing the rest from reference TRBV5-4 and TRBJ2-3, the complete variable domain is ETGVTQSPTHLIKTRGQQVTLRCSSQSGHNTVSWYQQALGQGPQFIFQYYREEENGRGNFPPRFSGLQFPNYSSELNVNALELDDSALYLCASSSVTSVDTQYFGPGTRLTVL.

The chain combines TRBV5-1 with TRBJ2-1; TCRdb's D call of TRBD2 is untestable without DNA. Germline V CDR1 and CDR2: SGHRS, YFSETQ. This CDR3 has 14 residues. CDR3 loop: CASSVGTPEGEQFF.

The V and J genes are TRBV5-5 and TRBJ1-2; the TCRdb call, TRBD1, lacks DNA for checking. Germline CDR1 reads SGHKS; CDR2 reads YYEKEE (reference sequence). This CDR3 has 15 amino acids. This chain's CDR3 is CASSFYPGTGDGYTF.

J is TRBJ1-5 and V is TRBV20-1; the D call of TRBD1 rests on TCRdb alone, since no DNA is present to check it. The CDR3 runs 14 residues. Germline values: CDR1 DFQATT, CDR2 SNEGSKA (reference sequence). CDR3: CSASPGVLNQPQHF.